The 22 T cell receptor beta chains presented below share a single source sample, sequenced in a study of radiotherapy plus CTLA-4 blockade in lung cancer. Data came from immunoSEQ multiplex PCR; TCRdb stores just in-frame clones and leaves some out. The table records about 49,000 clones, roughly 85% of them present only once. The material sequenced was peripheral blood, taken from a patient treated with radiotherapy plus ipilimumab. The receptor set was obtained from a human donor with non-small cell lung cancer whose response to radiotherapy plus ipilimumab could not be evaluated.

The CDR3 spells CASSLGRVSGNTIYF. The CDR3, as DNA: TGTGCCAGCAGTTTGGGGAGGGTCTCTGGAAACACCATATATTTT. The V gene is TRBV28, the J gene TRBJ1-3; no definite D call. Trimming removed 3 bases from V and 0 bases from J, with 9 bases in between. The CDR3 covers 15 residues. CDR1 is MDHEN, CDR2 SYDVKM, per germline.

This CDR3 reads CASSYPTSAPSYNEQFF. The CDR3 DNA follows: TGTGCCAGCAGCTACCCCACTAGCGCCCCCTCCTACAATGAGCAGTTCTTC. The chain carries TRBV7-9 and TRBJ2-1; 7 nucleotides match TRBD2. The CDR3 runs 17 residues. The germline gives CDR1 SEHNR, CDR2 FQNEAQ (reference sequence). J gave up 0 bases and V 4 bases, and 9 bases lay outside the gene matches.

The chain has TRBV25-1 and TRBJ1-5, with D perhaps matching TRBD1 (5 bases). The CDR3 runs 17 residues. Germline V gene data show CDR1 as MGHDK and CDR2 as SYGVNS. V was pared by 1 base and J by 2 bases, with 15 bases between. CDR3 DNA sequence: TGTGCCAGCAGTGAATCCGCCCCGGGGGAAGGCAATCAGCCCCAGCATTTT. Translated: CASSESAPGEGNQPQHF.

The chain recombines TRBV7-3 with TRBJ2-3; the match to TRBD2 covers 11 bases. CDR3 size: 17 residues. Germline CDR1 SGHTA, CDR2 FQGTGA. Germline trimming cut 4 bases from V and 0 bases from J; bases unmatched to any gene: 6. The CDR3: CASSSGTSGYSTDTQYF. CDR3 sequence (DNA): TGTGCCAGCAGCTCTGGGACTAGCGGTTATAGCACAGATACGCAGTATTTT.

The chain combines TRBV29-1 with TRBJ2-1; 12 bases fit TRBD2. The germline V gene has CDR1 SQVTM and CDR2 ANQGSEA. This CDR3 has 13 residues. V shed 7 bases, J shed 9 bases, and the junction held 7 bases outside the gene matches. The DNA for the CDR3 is TGCAGCGCCGAGGGACTAGCGGGTTCTGAGCAGTTCTTC. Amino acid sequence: CSAEGLAGSEQFF.

The CDR3 loop reads CASSPTTGMSYEQYF. The DNA of the CDR3 is TGTGCCAGCAGCCCGACGACAGGGATGTCCTACGAGCAGTACTTC. This rearrangement joins TRBV27 to TRBJ2-7; TRBD1 aligns across 7 bases. From germline, CDR1 is MNHEY and CDR2 SMNVEV (reference sequence). The length of the CDR3 is 15 residues. V lost 6 bases and J lost 1; bases outside the gene matches: 9.

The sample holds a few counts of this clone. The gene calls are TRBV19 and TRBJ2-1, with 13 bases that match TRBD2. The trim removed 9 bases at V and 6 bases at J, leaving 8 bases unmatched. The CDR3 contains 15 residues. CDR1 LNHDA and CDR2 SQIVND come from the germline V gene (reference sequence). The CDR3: CASSQGLAGANEQFF. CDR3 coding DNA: TGTGCCAGCAGCCAAGGACTAGCGGGAGCCAATGAGCAGTTCTTC.

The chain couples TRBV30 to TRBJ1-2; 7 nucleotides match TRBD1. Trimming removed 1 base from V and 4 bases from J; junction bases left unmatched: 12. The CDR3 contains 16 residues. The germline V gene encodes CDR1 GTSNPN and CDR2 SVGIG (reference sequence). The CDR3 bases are TGTGCCTGGAGTGCTCCCGGTGACAGGGTGGCCTATGGCTACACCTTC. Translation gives CAWSAPGDRVAYGYTF. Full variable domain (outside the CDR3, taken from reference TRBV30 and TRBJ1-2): SQTIHQWPATLVQPVGSPLSLECTVEGTSNPNLYWYRQAAGRGLQLLFYSVGIGQISSEVPQNLSASRPQDRQFILSSKKLLLSDSGFYLCAWSAPGDRVAYGYTFGSGTRLTVV.

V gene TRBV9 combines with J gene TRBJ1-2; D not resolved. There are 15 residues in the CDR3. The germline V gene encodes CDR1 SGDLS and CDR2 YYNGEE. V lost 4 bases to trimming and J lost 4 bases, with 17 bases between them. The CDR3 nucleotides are TGTGCCAGCAGCCCCATGGAGCTTCTGCCCTATGGCTACACCTTC. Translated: CASSPMELLPYGYTF.

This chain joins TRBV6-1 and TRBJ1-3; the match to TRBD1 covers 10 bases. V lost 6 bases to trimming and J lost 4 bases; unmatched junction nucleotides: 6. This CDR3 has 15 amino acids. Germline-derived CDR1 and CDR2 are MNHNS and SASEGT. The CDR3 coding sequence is TGTGCCAGCAGGGTCGACAGGGGGCCCGGAAACACCATATATTTT. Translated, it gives CASRVDRGPGNTIYF.

The chain's CDR3 is CASSLGPVSYEQYF. The CDR3 DNA reads as TGTGCCAGCAGTTTAGGCCCTGTGTCCTACGAGCAGTACTTC. V usage is TRBV27 and J usage is TRBJ2-7; D gene unclear. The V gene lost 2 bases and the J gene lost 1 base, with 9 bases spanning the gap. The CDR3 loop spans 14 amino acids. Germline V gene data show CDR1 as MNHEY and CDR2 as SMNVEV (reference sequence).

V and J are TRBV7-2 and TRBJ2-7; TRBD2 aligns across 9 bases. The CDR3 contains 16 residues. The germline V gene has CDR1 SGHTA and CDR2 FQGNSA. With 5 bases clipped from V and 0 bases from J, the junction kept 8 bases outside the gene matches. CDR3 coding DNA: TGTGCCAGCAGCCCCAGGCTAGCGGGGACCTCCTACGAGCAGTACTTC. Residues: CASSPRLAGTSYEQYF.

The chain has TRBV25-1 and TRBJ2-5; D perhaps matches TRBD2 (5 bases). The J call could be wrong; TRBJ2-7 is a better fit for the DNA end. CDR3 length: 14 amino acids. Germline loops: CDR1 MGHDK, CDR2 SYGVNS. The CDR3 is CASSVHGKKDEQYF. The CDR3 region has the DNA TGTGCCAGCAGTGTACACGGGAAAAAAGACGAGCAGTACTTC.

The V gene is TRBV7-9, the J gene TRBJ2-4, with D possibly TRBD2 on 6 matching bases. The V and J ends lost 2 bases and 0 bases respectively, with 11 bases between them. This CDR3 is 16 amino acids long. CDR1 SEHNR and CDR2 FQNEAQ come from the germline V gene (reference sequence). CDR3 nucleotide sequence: TGTGCCAGCAGCTTAACCGGGGGAGTAGCCAAAAACATTCAGTACTTC. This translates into CASSLTGGVAKNIQYF. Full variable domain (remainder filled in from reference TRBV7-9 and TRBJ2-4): DTGVSQNPRHKITKRGQNVTFRCDPISEHNRLYWYRQTLGQGPEFLTYFQNEAQLEKSRLLSDRFSAERPKGSFSTLEIQRTEQGDSAMYLCASSLTGGVAKNIQYFGAGTRLSVL.

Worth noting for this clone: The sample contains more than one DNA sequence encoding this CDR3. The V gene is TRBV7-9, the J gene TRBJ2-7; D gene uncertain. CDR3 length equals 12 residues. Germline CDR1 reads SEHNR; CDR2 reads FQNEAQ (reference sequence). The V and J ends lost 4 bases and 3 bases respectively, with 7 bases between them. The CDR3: CASSSDNYEQYF. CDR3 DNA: TGTGCCAGCAGCTCAGACAACTACGAGCAGTACTTC.

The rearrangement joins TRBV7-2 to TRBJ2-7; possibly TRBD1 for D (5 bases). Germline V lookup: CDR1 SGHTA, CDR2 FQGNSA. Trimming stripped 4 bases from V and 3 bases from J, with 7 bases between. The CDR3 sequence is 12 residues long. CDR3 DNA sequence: TGTGCCAGCAGCTATCAGGGCTACGAGCAGTACTTC. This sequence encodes CASSYQGYEQYF.

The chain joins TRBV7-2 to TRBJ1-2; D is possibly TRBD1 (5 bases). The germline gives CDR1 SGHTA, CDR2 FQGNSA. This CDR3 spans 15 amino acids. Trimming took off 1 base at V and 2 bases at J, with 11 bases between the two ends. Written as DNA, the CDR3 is TGTGCCAGCAGCTTAGAGGTGGGGCGGAACTATGGCTACACCTTC. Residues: CASSLEVGRNYGYTF.

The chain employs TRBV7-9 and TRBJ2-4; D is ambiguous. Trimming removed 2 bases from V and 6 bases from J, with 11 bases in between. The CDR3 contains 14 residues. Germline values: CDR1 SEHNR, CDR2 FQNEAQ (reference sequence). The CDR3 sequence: CASSLYVGLNIQYF. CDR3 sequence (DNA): TGTGCCAGCAGCTTATACGTGGGCCTAAACATTCAGTACTTC.

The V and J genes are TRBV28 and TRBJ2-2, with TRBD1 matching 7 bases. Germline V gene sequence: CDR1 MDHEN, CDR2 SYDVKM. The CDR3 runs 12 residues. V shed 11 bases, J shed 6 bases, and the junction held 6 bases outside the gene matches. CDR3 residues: CAGKQGSGELFF. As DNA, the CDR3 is TGTGCCGGAAAACAGGGGTCCGGGGAGCTGTTTTTT.

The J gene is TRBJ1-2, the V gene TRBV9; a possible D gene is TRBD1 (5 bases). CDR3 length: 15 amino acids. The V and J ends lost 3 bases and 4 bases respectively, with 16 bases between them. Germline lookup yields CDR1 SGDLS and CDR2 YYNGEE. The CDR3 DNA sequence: TGTGCCAGCAGCGCACAAGGTGCAGGGCTCTATGGCTACACCTTC. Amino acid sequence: CASSAQGAGLYGYTF.

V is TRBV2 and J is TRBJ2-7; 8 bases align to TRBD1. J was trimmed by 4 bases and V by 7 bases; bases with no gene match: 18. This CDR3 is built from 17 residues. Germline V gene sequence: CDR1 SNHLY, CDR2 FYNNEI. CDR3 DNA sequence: TGTGCCAGCAAGGACAGGGTCACCCCGGCGACACTTTACGAGCAGTACTTC. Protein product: CASKDRVTPATLYEQYF.

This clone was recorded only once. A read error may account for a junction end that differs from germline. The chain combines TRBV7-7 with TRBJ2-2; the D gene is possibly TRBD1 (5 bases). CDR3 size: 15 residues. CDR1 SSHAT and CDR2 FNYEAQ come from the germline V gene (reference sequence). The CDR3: CASSFEPGSTGELFF. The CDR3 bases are TGTGCTAGCAGCTTCGAGCCAGGGTCCACCGGGGAGCTGTTTTTT.